These 6 T cell receptor beta chains originate from one sample sequenced in a study of blood T cell repertoires in COVID-19 (dated by TCRdb to the early 2020s). Receptors were amplified or captured by the immunoSEQ multiplex PCR assay. This is the immuneACCESS table as TCRdb keeps it, with only in-frame sequences that have V and J called. A part of the clones is gone; compared with another copy, unresolved V genes explain less than half, and the rest is unexplained. A total of fewer than 200,000 clones appear in this sample, over 75% of them only once. The ten most abundant clones make up just under 2.5% of the sample. Sequenced input: peripheral blood. The origin of the receptors is a middle-aged man with active or convalescent COVID-19.

The chain links TRBV4-1 to TRBJ1-3; no clear D gene. Germline CDR1 is MGHRA and CDR2 is YSYEKL. The CDR3 has 15 residues. Deletions cut 2 bases from V and 3 bases from J, with 11 bases between. The CDR3 DNA follows: TGCGCCAGCAGCCAAATAGACATCAGTGGAAACACCATATATTTT. Translation: CASSQIDISGNTIYF.

The V and J genes are TRBV5-5 and TRBJ2-7, with D maybe TRBD1 (5 bases). Germline CDR1 and CDR2: SGHKS and YYEKEE (reference sequence). Trimming took off 4 bases at V and 6 bases at J, with 14 bases between the two ends. The CDR3 spans 13 residues. The CDR3 loop reads CASSLTTAFEQYF. The CDR3 DNA reads TGTGCCAGCAGCCTCACGACAGCCTTCGAGCAGTACTTC.

This chain links TRBV7-2 with TRBJ2-5, with a tentative D call TRBD1 (5 bases). V gave up 2 bases and J gave up 1 base, with 8 bases separating them. The CDR3 totals 14 residues. Germline V gives CDR1 SGHTA, CDR2 FQGNSA. CDR3 sequence: CASSLRTGQETQYF. The CDR3 DNA reads TGTGCCAGCAGCTTACGAACAGGCCAAGAGACCCAGTACTTC.

The V gene is TRBV12-5, the J gene TRBJ2-2, with D tentatively TRBD1 (6 bases). This CDR3 comprises 16 residues. The V gene's germline CDR1 is LGHNT and CDR2 FRNRAP. V lost 0 bases to trimming and J lost 2 bases, with 10 bases between them. The CDR3 coding sequence is TGTGCTAGTGGTTTGGTTACAGGGATAAACACCGGGGAGCTGTTTTTT. Its protein product is CASGLVTGINTGELFF.

The chain links TRBV3-1 (or the pseudogene TRBV3-2) to TRBJ1-1, with D uncertain. This CDR3 spans 13 amino acids. Germline assignment: CDR1 LGHDT and CDR2 YNNKEL (reference sequence). The ends were cut back, 2 bases at V and 8 bases at J, with 12 bases in the middle. As DNA, the CDR3 is TGTGCCAGCAGCCAATGGACCGGAGGGGAAGCTTTCTTT. It is translated as CASSQWTGGEAFF.

As DNA, the CDR3 is TGCAGCGTTGAAACAGGGTTCGGGGAGCTGTTTTTT. Protein: CSVETGFGELFF. This chain connects TRBV29-1 to TRBJ2-2, with D possibly TRBD1 on 6 matching bases. CDR3 length: 12 amino acids. CDR1 is SQVTM, CDR2 ANQGSEA, per germline. V dropped 2 bases and J dropped 7 bases, with 8 bases sitting between them.